One and the same sample provided the 15 T cell receptor beta chains below, sequenced in a study of beta chain features in type 1 diabetes. Findings and limits, study-wide: There was a moderate but significant shortening of TCRB CDR3s in all four CD4+ subsets of Type 1 diabetes patients.

Of the isolated RNA, all was reverse transcribed, and so the sequenced material was expressed TCRB transcripts. Sequencing was performed with immunoSEQ multiplex PCR; in TCRdb, only in-frame clones are kept and a portion is missing. This table holds a few hundred thousand clones, roughly 13% found once. For these TCRs, the target antigens are not known. Material for sequencing was naive CD4+ T cells from blood. The receptors shown here come from a young woman with type 1 diabetes.

On this clone itself: A read error may produce the germline difference seen at one junction end. The rearrangement links TRBV28 to TRBJ1-1; a possible D gene is TRBD1 (5 bases). CDR3 length equals 15 residues. Germline V gene data show CDR1 as MDHEN and CDR2 as SYDVKM. In nucleotides, the CDR3 is TGTGCCAGCAGTTTATTGCGGGGGGGGAACCCTGAAGCTTTCTTT. This sequence encodes CASSLLRGGNPEAFF.

This clone has just a few counts. This chain connects TRBV6-5 to TRBJ1-2; TRBD1 is a possible D gene (5 bases). Germline assignment: CDR1 MNHEY and CDR2 SVGAGI. Trimming took off 7 bases at V and 8 bases at J, with 17 bases between the two ends. The CDR3 loop spans 13 amino acids. The CDR3 sequence: CASTPLGGAGYTF. CDR3 bases: TGTGCCAGCACCCCCCTTGGCGGGGCCGGCTACACCTTC.

The J gene is TRBJ2-1, the V gene TRBV14; perhaps TRBD1 as D (5 bases). Germline CDR1 is SGHDN and CDR2 is FVKESK. The CDR3 sequence is 11 residues long. The germline V and J ends were trimmed by 4 bases and 9 bases, with 7 bases remaining between them. The CDR3 loop is CASSRQGEQFF. DNA of the CDR3: TGTGCCAGCAGCCGGCAGGGTGAGCAGTTCTTC. Full variable domain (missing parts from reference TRBV14 and TRBJ2-1): EAGVTQFPSHSVIEKGQTVTLRCDPISGHDNLYWYRRVMGKEIKFLLHFVKESKQDESGMPNNRFLAERTGGTYSTLKVQPAELEDSGVYFCASSRQGEQFFGPGTRLTVL.

This clone was seen only a few times. This chain connects TRBV30 to TRBJ1-1; D uncertain. Between the trimmed V and J ends, which lost 2 bases and 4 bases, there was a span of 11 bases. Germline CDR1 GTSNPN, CDR2 SVGIG (reference sequence). The CDR3 consists of 13 residues. Here the CDR3 reads CAWSMAQATEAFF. As DNA, the CDR3 is TGTGCCTGGAGTATGGCTCAGGCCACTGAAGCTTTCTTT.

There are a few counts of this clone. The V gene is TRBV18, the J gene TRBJ2-2, with D possibly TRBD2 on 5 matching bases. The V end lost 0 bases, the J end lost 6 bases, and 5 bases lay between the germline ends. The CDR3 has 13 amino acids. Per the germline V gene, CDR1 is KGHSH and CDR2 is LQKENI. The CDR3 sequence: CASSPPDSGELFF. In DNA form, the CDR3 reads TGTGCCAGCTCACCACCGGACTCCGGGGAGCTGTTTTTT.

This chain connects TRBV20-1 to TRBJ1-2; possible D gene TRBD1, 6 bases. Germline CDR1 and CDR2: DFQATT and SNEGSKA (reference sequence). This CDR3 comprises 11 residues. Deletions cut 5 bases from V and 4 bases from J, with 8 bases between. The CDR3 is CSAWDTYGYTF. CDR3 DNA sequence: TGCAGTGCTTGGGACACCTATGGCTACACCTTC.

This chain connects TRBV6-6 to TRBJ2-2; 9 bases match TRBD1. With V trimmed by 2 bases and J by 7 bases, 5 bases remained unmatched. The CDR3 has 15 amino acids. CDR1 and CDR2 (germline): MNHNY, SVGAGI (reference sequence). The CDR3 sequence is CASSYPGQGSGELFF. The CDR3 coding sequence is TGTGCCAGCAGTTACCCGGGACAGGGCAGCGGGGAGCTGTTTTTT.

The gene calls are TRBV27 and TRBJ2-5; 11 positions agree with TRBD2. J was trimmed by 9 bases and V by 7 bases; bases with no gene match: 13. The CDR3 has 15 residues. The germline V gene encodes CDR1 MNHEY and CDR2 SMNVEV (reference sequence). The chain's CDR3 is CASIGSTSGVTAQYF. CDR3 nucleotides: TGTGCCAGCATCGGGTCGACTAGCGGGGTGACGGCCCAGTACTTC.

V is TRBV7-9 and J is TRBJ1-2; possible D gene TRBD1, 6 bases. In germline, CDR1 is SEHNR, CDR2 FQNEAQ (reference sequence). V was cut by 2 bases and J by 7 bases, with 11 bases left in between. This CDR3 has 13 residues. CDR3 residues: CASSLRDKGGYTF. The CDR3 DNA is TGTGCCAGCAGCTTACGGGACAAAGGTGGCTACACCTTC.

The sample holds a few counts of this clone. The chain uses TRBV4-3 and TRBJ2-1, with TRBD2 as a possible D gene (6 bases). The CDR3 runs 16 residues. The germline V and J ends were trimmed by 3 bases and 2 bases, with 14 bases remaining between them. Germline V gene data show CDR1 as LGHNA and CDR2 as YSLEER. The CDR3 region is CASSHSTSRAYNEQFF. For the CDR3, the DNA is TGCGCCAGCAGCCATTCAACTAGCCGGGCCTACAATGAGCAGTTCTTC.

This rearrangement joins TRBV5-6 to TRBJ2-2; D is possibly TRBD1 (5 bases). Trimming shortened V by 6 bases and J by 4 bases, and 16 bases separated the two germline ends. Per germline, CDR1 SGHDT and CDR2 YYEEEE. The CDR3 consists of 15 residues. As DNA, the CDR3 is TGTGCCAGCACCTTAGGGGCAGGACCCACCGGGGAGCTGTTTTTT. It codes for CASTLGAGPTGELFF.

This clone has more than one count but fewer than ten. The genes are TRBV5-1 and TRBJ2-1, with D hard to call. From germline, CDR1 is SGHRS and CDR2 YFSETQ. The CDR3 covers 11 residues. Deletions cut 0 bases from V and 14 bases from J, with 9 bases between. The CDR3 DNA sequence: TGCGCCAGCAGCTTGGACGCAGGAAAGTTCTTC. This codes for CASSLDAGKFF.

The V and J genes are TRBV6-6 and TRBJ2-3, with D maybe TRBD2 (5 bases). V lost 10 bases and J 2 bases, leaving 13 bases between the germline ends. In germline, CDR1 is MNHNY, CDR2 SVGAGI (reference sequence). This CDR3 region has 13 residues. CDR3 bases: TGTGCCACCAGAGCCGGGAACACAGATACGCAGTATTTT. Its protein is CATRAGNTDTQYF.

This clone occurred a few times. The rearrangement joins TRBV4-2 to TRBJ2-4; 7 bases are a match to TRBD2. The CDR3 has 20 amino acids. With 0 bases clipped from V and 1 base from J, the junction kept 15 bases outside the gene matches. Germline V CDR1 and CDR2: LGHNA, YNFKEQ. The DNA for the CDR3 is TGTGCCAGCAGCCAAGATGTCGGTGGGGCGGGAGCTGGGGCCAAAAACATTCAGTACTTC. It is translated as CASSQDVGGAGAGAKNIQYF.

This clone has only a few counts. The chain joins TRBV15 to TRBJ2-1; 10 bases map to TRBD1. J gave up 7 bases and V 3 bases, and 6 bases lay outside the gene matches. The CDR3 runs 15 residues. From germline, CDR1 is LNHNV and CDR2 YYDKDF (reference sequence). CDR3 region: CATSRARQGANEQFF. For the CDR3, the DNA is TGTGCCACCAGCAGGGCGAGACAGGGGGCAAATGAGCAGTTCTTC.